This TCR beta chain was sequenced in a study of immune evolution from preneoplasia to lung adenocarcinoma. TCRdb's copy holds only in-frame clones and misses some; the assay was immunoSEQ multiplex PCR. The sample records several thousand clones, roughly four fifths being singletons. CDR1 is ENHRY and CDR2 is SYGVKD in the germline V gene. CDR3 size: 12 residues. The V and J ends lost 0 bases and 12 bases respectively, with 9 bases between them. The J gene is TRBJ2-1, the V gene TRBV10-3; D may be TRBD2 (6 bases). Sequencing was done on a sample of FFPE lung adenocarcinoma in situ tissue. This clonotype originated in a person between 65 and 80 years old with lung adenocarcinoma. CDR3 bases: TGTGCCATCAGTGAGTCCGGGGGAGCGCAGTTCTTC. Translation: CAISESGGAQFF.